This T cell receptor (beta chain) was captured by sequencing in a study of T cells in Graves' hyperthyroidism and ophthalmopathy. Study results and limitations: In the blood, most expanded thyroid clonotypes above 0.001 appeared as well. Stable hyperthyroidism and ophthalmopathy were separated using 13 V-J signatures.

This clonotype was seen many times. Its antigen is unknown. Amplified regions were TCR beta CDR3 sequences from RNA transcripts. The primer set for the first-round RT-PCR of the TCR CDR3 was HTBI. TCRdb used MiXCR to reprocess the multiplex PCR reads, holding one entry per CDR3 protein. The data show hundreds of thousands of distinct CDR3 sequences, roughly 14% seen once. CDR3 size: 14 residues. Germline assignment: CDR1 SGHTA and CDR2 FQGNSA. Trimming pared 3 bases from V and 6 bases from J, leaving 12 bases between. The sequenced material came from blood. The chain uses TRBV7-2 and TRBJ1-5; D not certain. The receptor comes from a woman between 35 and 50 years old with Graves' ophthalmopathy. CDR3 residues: CASSFARFSQPQHF. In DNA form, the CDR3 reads TGTGCCAGCAGCTTCGCTAGGTTCAGTCAGCCCCAGCATTTT.